A selection of T cell receptor beta chains follows, all from one sample in a study of T cell changes during pregnancy in multiple sclerosis. Repertoires were generated with immunoSEQ multiplex PCR, while TCRdb's copy carries only in-frame clones and drops some. The sample lists 35,000 to 40,000 clones, 80% to 90% occurring once. The sequencing here drew on CD4+ T cells from peripheral blood mononuclear cells, taken before pregnancy. All receptors come from a female donor with multiple sclerosis, enrolled in a pregnancy study. The conserved cysteine and the conserved F or W are not part of the CDR3 here. D genes are given only for firm matches.

>-|14|TRBV5-1|TRBJ2-3
ASSFSQGLLTDTQY
>-|15|TRBV28|TRBJ1-5
ASSLGFGQGSNQPQH
>-|12|TRBV5-6|TRBJ1-2
ASSATGQGYGYT
>-|11|TRBV5-1|TRBJ1-4
ASSFSGGEKLF
>TRBD1|13|TRBV6-1|TRBJ1-1
ASISNTGANTEAF
>-|11|TRBV30|TRBJ1-1
AWSWAKNTEAF
>-|12|TRBV6-5|TRBJ2-3
ASIDPGGSDTQY
>TRBD1|12|TRBV5-4|TRBJ2-5
ASSVQGAVETQY
>-|11|TRBV28|TRBJ1-2
ASVSFGGYGYT
>-|11|TRBV10-2|TRBJ2-3
ASSELQGGTQY
>TRBD1|13|TRBV10-3|TRBJ1-2
AITGRQGASGGYT
>-|10|TRBV7-2|TRBJ2-1
ASSKSDNEQF
>TRBD2|12|TRBV10-3|TRBJ2-5
AISESRTSETQY
>TRBD1|14|TRBV6-1|TRBJ1-1
ASSDLGRQGSRQAF
>-|12|TRBV25-1|TRBJ2-1
ASSRGRKGNEQF
>TRBD1|14|TRBV4-1|TRBJ1-5
ASSQADRGGNQPQH
>TRBD1|12|TRBV6-5|TRBJ1-5
ASSGQGAHQPQH
>-|15|TRBV9|TRBJ2-7
ASSVGASSASSYEQY
>TRBD2|15|TRBV30|TRBJ2-7
AWSLRTGLEKRYEQY
>TRBD1|12|TRBV6-5|TRBJ1-1
ASSYLGQDTEAF
>-|10|TRBV6-1|TRBJ1-2
ASSDSHYGHT
>-|11|TRBV30|TRBJ1-5
AWSLQGSQPQH
>-|10|TRBV29-1|TRBJ2-5
SVSGGEETQY
>-|13|TRBV4-2|TRBJ1-1
ASSQEIGGSAEAF
>-|16|TRBV5-1|TRBJ2-6
ASSPQGGPISGANVLT
>-|13|TRBV12-5|TRBJ2-1
ASVPGVSSYNEQF
>TRBD1|13|TRBV11-2|TRBJ2-7
ASSLQDRVIDEQY
>TRBD2|14|TRBV28|TRBJ2-7
ASSSGLAGESYEQY
>TRBD2|13|TRBV6-1|TRBJ2-3
ASSELAGGWDTQY
>TRBD2|15|TRBV6-1|TRBJ2-3
ASSVGTSGRAGDTQY
>TRBD1|13|TRBV7-2|TRBJ2-7
ASSIEWTGGYEQY
>-|13|TRBV7-9|TRBJ2-5
ASSYAAGQEETQY
>TRBD2|14|TRBV30|TRBJ2-5
AWSPGLAGGQETQY
>-|15|TRBV6-4|TRBJ2-1
ASSVGDTAPPYNEQF
>-|12|TRBV6-6|TRBJ1-1
ASSYRNQGTEAF
>-|11|TRBV7-3|TRBJ1-1
ASSLNRDTEAF
>TRBD2|12|TRBV7-3|TRBJ2-1
ASSQTSGSNEQF
>-|14|TRBV18|TRBJ2-2
ASSPRDPPNTGELF
>-|14|TRBV5-4|TRBJ1-2
ASSLSHGSRTGGYT
>TRBD2|13|TRBV5-1|TRBJ2-5
ASSLSPSGEETQY
>TRBD1|14|TRBV7-9|TRBJ2-7
ASSARQGALTYEQY
>TRBD1|11|TRBV5-5|TRBJ1-3
ASSRDRDNTIY
>-|14|TRBV4-1|TRBJ1-1
ASSQGSGRKFAEAF
>TRBD1|13|TRBV6-6|TRBJ2-1
ASSYGPDRGLEQF
>TRBD1|12|TRBV9|TRBJ1-2
ASSTFDRGVGYT
>TRBD2|14|TRBV5-4|TRBJ2-7
ASSLVTGGPIYEQY
>-|17|TRBV5-1|TRBJ2-1
ASSPEGAASPGKFNEQF
>-|12|TRBV30|TRBJ2-1
AWSVPPAVGEQF